This T cell receptor beta chain was sequenced in a study of blood T cells in healthy people across ages. The use of a sample-barcoded 5' primer and a J-beta primer mix characterized a second PCR of about 7 to 12 cycles. Samples each returned at least 2.5 million CDR3-containing paired-end reads. TCRdb recomputed calls from the 5' RACE reads with MiXCR, one row per CDR3 protein. The data hold roughly 900,000 distinct CDR3 sequences, with 48% observed a single time. This CDR3 comprises 13 residues. V dropped 7 bases and J dropped 1; count of bases not matched to a gene: 3. Peripheral blood was drawn, approximately 10 milliliters per donor.

The clonotype originates from a man under 40 in good health. The sequenced material came from blood. This rearrangement joins TRBV12-3 or TRBV12-4 to TRBJ1-1; 7 nucleotides line up with TRBD1. In nucleotides, the CDR3 is TGTGCCAGCATAAGACAGGGGAACACTGAAGCTTTCTTT. This codes for CASIRQGNTEAFF.